This paragraph covers one TCR beta chain sequence. In its sample, this clone was seen a few times. No cognate antigen has been identified for it. No clone much larger than this one lies a single base away; base qualities are absent. The source of the sample is a study of blood T cell repertoires in COVID-19 (TCRdb year 2020). As for the study more broadly: Collaborator samples came from the United States, Italy and Spain and covered acute and convalescent phases of COVID-19. The samples were drawn from the first 160 participants of the ongoing ImmuneRACE study and from about 1,200 subjects provided by 6 global collaborators. The prospective study material was composed of cDNA or gDNA derived from T cells, B-cell-depleted T cells, or PBMCs. Where available, HLA class I and class II types were obtained from metadata supplied by the sample provider rather than from assay-based typing. A freely available public database, intended as a resource for researchers studying the immune response to SARS-CoV-2, is where the repertoires were released. Subjects who had been exposed to COVID-19, were actively infected with it, or had recovered from it provided the deeply sampled blood TCRbeta repertoires that made up the dataset. Nearly every sample came with metadata listing a de-identified subject ID, COVID-19 status, age in years and sex.

What the research found in general, with its limitations: How much clinical and demographic metadata was included differed by source and by participant, and the metadata was provided uncurated.

The CDR3, cysteine through phenylalanine, is 15 amino acids long. The only DNA kept is the CDR3, 45 bases in frame from the first base. The trim is 1 base for V and 0 bases for J, with a gap of 7 bases between the germline ends. The germline V gene encodes CDR1 MGHRA and CDR2 YSYEKL. TCRbeta CDR3 regions were amplified from genomic DNA using the immunoSEQ Assay, a bias-controlled multiplex PCR. The study's processing was this. Within the assay, amplification of reference gene primers was used to estimate how many nucleated cells each sample contained. To quantify the absolute abundance of each unique TCRbeta CDR3 rearrangement, sequence reads were collapsed and filtered. For each sample, productive Simpson clonality was calculated by taking the square root of Simpson's diversity index across productive rearrangements. Drawn from immuneACCESS, this table holds only the in-frame rearrangements with V and J called that TCRdb kept. Clones are partly lost; checked studies trace under half to an unresolved V gene and leave the rest unexplained. The V and J calls and clone size are taken from that table; D and trimming were inferred from the DNA. The sample table shows under 55,000 clones, and around 87% are seen once. The ten largest make up about a tenth of the sample.

Collaborating institutions collected whole blood in K2EDTA tubes following their own protocols. Collaborator samples were shipped for TCRbeta analysis as frozen whole blood, isolated PBMCs, or DNA extracted from either sample type. The chain employs TRBV4-1 and TRBJ1-5; the D gene identity is not certain. Sequencing was carried out using peripheral blood. The TCR originated in a woman of 80 years or more with active COVID-19. The CDR3 in this case is CASSQVEDSNQPQHF. The DNA sequence reads TGCGCCAGCAGCCAAGTTGAGGATAGCAATCAGCCCCAGCATTTT.